Below are 24 T cell receptor beta chains sequenced from a single sample in a study of CD8+CD57+ T cells in acquired aplastic anemia. Patients picked for sequencing had shown CD8+CD57+ cell expansion detected by flow cytometry. Genomic DNA provided the template from which TCR beta VDJ and CDR3 profiles were obtained. One entry per CDR3 protein, called by TCRdb with MiXCR from the reads. The data show around 250,000 distinct CDR3 sequences, 82% seen once. Sequenced input: sorted CD4+, CD8+, or CD8+CD57+ T cells (not recorded which) from PBMCs. Receptors were obtained from a human donor with aplastic anemia.

This chain connects TRBV11-1 to TRBJ2-1; D unresolved. V was shortened by 6 bases and J by 5 bases, with 14 bases between the two germline ends. Germline V gene sequence: CDR1 SGHAT, CDR2 FQDESV (reference sequence). The CDR3 runs 14 residues. The CDR3 DNA reads TGTGCCAGCAGTCCAAGGACGTTCCACAATGAGCAGTTCTTC. Translating gives CASSPRTFHNEQFF.

This clonotype was observed at least ten times. The V and J genes are TRBV20-1 and TRBJ2-1; TRBD2 matches at 13 bases. V dropped 1 base and J dropped 2; count of bases not matched to a gene: 11. The CDR3 length is 19 residues. The germline V gene has CDR1 DFQATT and CDR2 SNEGSKA (reference sequence). The CDR3 sequence is CSARGFSGTSGVPYNEQFF. The CDR3 region has the DNA TGCAGTGCTAGAGGTTTTTCCGGGACTAGCGGGGTCCCCTACAATGAGCAGTTCTTC.

The CDR3, as DNA: TGTTCCGCTACCCTCGCACCCTGCGCCGACTATGGCTACACCTTC. Its protein product is CSATLAPCADYGYTF. The gene calls are TRBV5-6 and TRBJ1-2; D is undetermined. The CDR3 consists of 15 residues. CDR1 is SGHDT, CDR2 YYEEEE, per germline.

On this clonotype: The junction differs from germline at one of its ends, possibly a read error. V gene TRBV2 combines with J gene TRBJ2-6, with 7 bases fitting TRBD2. The CDR3 has 16 residues. Germline V gene data show CDR1 as SNHLY and CDR2 as FYNNEI. The CDR3 region is CASSLAGSYGANVTTF. The CDR3 DNA follows: TGTGCCAGCAGCTTAGCGGGTAGCTACGGGGCCAACGTCACGACGTTC.

In the case of this clonotype: A junction end diverges from the germline sequence, so it may reflect a read error. The chain carries TRBV7-2 and TRBJ1-5; D gene unclear. This CDR3 spans 13 amino acids. Germline values: CDR1 SGHTA, CDR2 FQGNSA. The CDR3 reads CASSQEVTQPTQF. The CDR3, as DNA: TGTGCCAGCAGCCAAGAAGTGACACAGCCCACGCAATTT.

This clonotype showed up just a few times. Its ends do not fully match the called genes, so a read error is possible. The rearrangement links TRBV7-8 to TRBJ2-2; D is tentatively TRBD1 or TRBD2 (5 bases each). Per germline, CDR1 SGHVS and CDR2 FQNEAQ. CDR3 length: 12 amino acids. The DNA for the CDR3 is TGTGCCAGCAGCTTAGTACCCGGGGCGCTGACTTTT. This gives the protein CASSLVPGALTF.

The chain is built from TRBV11-2 and TRBJ2-5; no definite D call. V was clipped by 1 base and J by 5 bases, with 8 bases between them. Looked up from germline, CDR1 is SGHAT and CDR2 is FQNNGV. This CDR3 has 13 amino acids. The CDR3 DNA reads TGTGCCAGCAGCTTAGCTACTACCGAGACCCAGTACTTC. It yields the protein CASSLATTETQYF.

This clonotype was counted between two and nine times. The gene calls are TRBV11-1 and TRBJ2-3, with D unclear. The V and J ends lost 1 base and 10 bases respectively, with 9 bases between them. This CDR3 spans 12 amino acids. The germline V gene encodes CDR1 SGHAT and CDR2 FQDESV (reference sequence). The CDR3, as DNA: TGTGCCAGCAGCTTAGAGCTGGCAGCGCAGTATTTT. Translating gives CASSLELAAQYF.

The chain joins TRBV2 to TRBJ2-1, with 12 nucleotides matching TRBD2. This CDR3 spans 15 amino acids. Per the germline V gene, CDR1 is SNHLY and CDR2 is FYNNEI. Trimming took 6 bases from V and 5 from J; bases not matched to a gene: 5. This CDR3 reads CASSPTSGRHNEQFF. The DNA of the CDR3 is TGTGCCAGCAGCCCCACTAGCGGGAGGCACAATGAGCAGTTCTTC. Filled out from reference TRBV2 and TRBJ2-1, the complete variable domain reads EPEVTQTPSHQVTQMGQEVILRCVPISNHLYFYWYRQILGQKVEFLVSFYNNEISEKSEIFDDQFSVERPDGSNFTLKIRSTKLEDSAMYFCASSPTSGRHNEQFFGPGTRLTVL.

This sequence joins TRBV15 and TRBJ2-7, with D perhaps TRBD2 (5 bases). The CDR3 has 14 residues. Germline values: CDR1 LNHNV, CDR2 YYDKDF (reference sequence). V was cut by 3 bases and J by 4 bases, with 13 bases left in between. The CDR3 DNA follows: TGTGCCACCAGCAGGGGGAGTCTGTTGTACGAGCAGTACTTC. This sequence encodes CATSRGSLLYEQYF. Filled out from reference TRBV15 and TRBJ2-7, the complete variable domain reads DAMVIQNPRYQVTQFGKPVTLSCSQTLNHNVMYWYQQKSSQAPKLLFHYYDKDFNNEADTPDNFQSRRPNTSFCFLDIRSPGLGDTAMYLCATSRGSLLYEQYFGPGTRLTVT.

As to this clonotype: No conserved phenylalanine or tryptophan is present at the end of the CDR3, so a read error is the likely explanation. It is unclear where the CDR3 begins or ends on the DNA, so no DNA is shown, and the CDR3 is as TCRdb lists it. The chain joins TRBV12-5 to TRBJ2-1. The V gene's germline CDR1 is LGHNT and CDR2 FRNRAP. The CDR3 region is 9 residues in length, termini included. The chain's CDR3 is CASGLVENI.

The genes are TRBV25-1 and TRBJ1-1; D unclear. Trimming took 1 base from V and 0 from J, leaving 9 bases between them. From germline, CDR1 is MGHDK and CDR2 SYGVNS. The CDR3 sequence is 15 residues long. CDR3 sequence (DNA): TGTGCCAGCAGTGAATCAGAGGAAATGAACACTGAAGCTTTCTTT. Encoded protein: CASSESEEMNTEAFF.

A word on this clonotype: As the CDR3 is not closed by the conserved phenylalanine or tryptophan, this likely results from a read error. Because the CDR3's place on the DNA is in doubt, the DNA is left out and the CDR3 is given as listed by TCRdb. The chain has TRBV7-8 and TRBJ1-2; the table calls TRBD1, which could not be checked here. Ends included, the CDR3 has 13 residues. The germline gives CDR1 SGHVS, CDR2 FQNEAQ. CDR3: CASSPGHNTDTQY.

With respect to this clonotype: This CDR3 is missing its conserved last phenylalanine or tryptophan, likely due to a read error. The DNA is left out, because the CDR3 cannot be placed on it with certainty; the CDR3 is given as TCRdb lists it. This rearrangement joins TRBV2 to TRBJ2-7; the table assigns TRBD1, which was not confirmed against the DNA. Termini included, the CDR3 measures 15 amino acids. Germline CDR1 SNHLY, CDR2 FYNNEI. CDR3 sequence reads: CASSDGGTDTQDFDP.

This sequence joins TRBV25-1 and TRBJ2-3, with D possibly being TRBD2 (5 bases). The germline gives CDR1 MGHDK, CDR2 SYGVNS. The CDR3 is 16 amino acids. Trimming removed 3 bases at V and 5 bases at J, with 18 bases between. In DNA, the CDR3 is TGTGCCAGCAGTGAGAGCGGACGTCTCGCTGAAGATACGCAGTATTTT. It translates to CASSESGRLAEDTQYF.

This chain connects TRBV7-8 to TRBJ1-1; unclear D gene. There are 12 residues in the CDR3. Germline-derived CDR1 and CDR2 are SGHVS and FQNEAQ. Trimming took 1 base from V and 5 from J, leaving 5 bases between them. CDR3 in amino acids: CASSLVETEAFF. The CDR3 DNA follows: TGTGCCAGCAGCTTAGTCGAGACTGAAGCTTTCTTT.

This clonotype was seen a few times. The chain joins TRBV15 to TRBJ1-1; no firm D call. From germline, CDR1 is LNHNV and CDR2 YYDKDF (reference sequence). The CDR3 loop spans 13 amino acids. V lost 1 base and J 4 bases, leaving 7 bases between the germline ends. The CDR3 loop reads CATSRAYGTEAFF. Written as DNA, the CDR3 is TGTGCCACCAGCAGAGCTTATGGCACTGAAGCTTTCTTT.

As concerns this clonotype: The junction and the germline gene differ at one end; a read error may be behind it. The gene calls are TRBV2 and TRBJ2-3; a weak D match, TRBD1 (7 bases). Germline CDR1 SNHLY, CDR2 FYNNEI. There are 13 residues in the CDR3. In nucleotides, the CDR3 is TGCTCAGGGGGAGGCGGGGCCGCAGATACGCAGTATTTT. This encodes CSGGGGAADTQYF. The full variable domain, with the rest looked up from reference TRBV2 and TRBJ2-3, is EPEVTQTPSHQVTQMGQEVILRCVPISNHLYFYWYRQILGQKVEFLVSFYNNEISEKSEIFDDQFSVERPDGSNFTLKIRSTKLEDSAMYFCSGGGGAADTQYFGPGTRLTVL.

This clonotype came up once. The genes are TRBV7-8 and TRBJ1-5; possibly TRBD1 for D (6 bases). The germline V and J ends were trimmed by 3 bases and 16 bases, with 25 bases remaining between them. The germline V gene encodes CDR1 SGHVS and CDR2 FQNEAQ. The CDR3 is made up of 15 amino acids. The CDR3 loop is CASSFYPDGTPLSHF. DNA of the CDR3: TGTGCCAGCAGCTTTTATCCAGACGGGACACCCCTTTCCCATTTT. Complete variable domain (other parts from reference TRBV7-8 and TRBJ1-5): GAGVSQSPRYKVAKRGQDVALRCDPISGHVSLFWYQQALGQGPEFLTYFQNEAQLDKSGLPSDRFFAERPEGSVSTLKIQRTQQEDSAVYLCASSFYPDGTPLSHFGDGTRLSIL.

A note on this clonotype: The final CDR3 position lacks the conserved phenylalanine or tryptophan, pointing to a likely read error. Because the CDR3's place on the DNA is in doubt, the DNA is left out and the CDR3 is given as listed by TCRdb. The chain combines TRBV7-3 with TRBJ2-5; the table's D gene call, TRBD1, was not cross checked with the DNA. From its first to its last residue, the CDR3 has 12 amino acids. The germline V gene encodes CDR1 SGHTA and CDR2 FQGTGA. The CDR3 protein is CAGSRETDTLEH.

V usage is TRBV2 and J usage is TRBJ2-1; TRBD2 agrees at 9 bases. CDR3 length: 15 amino acids. J was trimmed by 6 bases and V by 4 bases; bases with no gene match: 7. Germline values: CDR1 SNHLY, CDR2 FYNNEI. For the CDR3, the DNA is TGTGCCAGCAGTGGGTCGAGCGGGGGGACCAATGAGCAGTTCTTC. Protein product: CASSGSSGGTNEQFF.

In nucleotides, the CDR3 is TGTGCCAGCAGCTTAGGGGACGGAGGCTTGACGCATTGCTACACCTTC. Protein: CASSLGDGGLTHCYTF. The rearrangement links TRBV7-8 to TRBJ1-2; D might be TRBD1 (5 bases). This CDR3 is built from 16 residues. The V gene lost 1 base and the J gene lost 9 bases, with 21 bases spanning the gap. Per germline, CDR1 SGHVS and CDR2 FQNEAQ.

The CDR3 DNA follows: TGTGCCAGTAACTCGGAGGGATATGGCTACACCTTC. It is translated as CASNSEGYGYTF. V gene TRBV19 combines with J gene TRBJ1-2; D is ambiguous. V dropped 7 bases and J dropped 5 bases, with 11 bases sitting between them. Germline V gene data show CDR1 as LNHDA and CDR2 as SQIVND (reference sequence). The CDR3 is 12 residues long. Filled out from reference TRBV19 and TRBJ1-2, the complete variable domain reads DGGITQSPKYLFRKEGQNVTLSCEQNLNHDAMYWYRQDPGQGLRLIYYSQIVNDFQKGDIAEGYSVSREKKESFPLTVTSAQKNPTAFYLCASNSEGYGYTFGSGTRLTVV.

This chain uses TRBV7-8 with TRBJ2-5; 7 nucleotides align to TRBD2. Germline values: CDR1 SGHVS, CDR2 FQNEAQ. The CDR3 runs to 14 residues. J lost 13 bases, V lost 3 bases, and 14 bases had no gene match. The CDR3 bases are TGTGCCAGCAGCTTTGGGGGGAGGGCCCGGGCGCTGTACTTC. This gives the protein CASSFGGRARALYF.